These 6 T cell receptor beta chains came from one sample sequenced in a study of blood T cell repertoires in COVID-19. Measured with immunoSEQ multiplex PCR; TCRdb has only the in-frame clones, and not every one. Counted here are tens of thousands of clones, about nine tenths occurring once; the ten biggest clones make up about 8.1%. The sample consisted of peripheral blood. These receptors were collected from a human donor in a cohort sampled during active COVID-19.

V usage is TRBV27 and J usage is TRBJ2-1, with a tentative D call TRBD2 (5 bases). The germline gives CDR1 MNHEY, CDR2 SMNVEV (reference sequence). The V end lost 3 bases, the J end lost 0 bases, and 21 bases lay between the germline ends. This CDR3 is 19 amino acids long. The CDR3 loop is CASSFFASSGFRSYNEQFF. CDR3 coding DNA: TGTGCCAGCAGTTTCTTTGCCTCCTCGGGGTTCCGCTCCTACAATGAGCAGTTCTTC.

The V gene is TRBV7-9, the J gene TRBJ1-2; D is uncertain. The CDR3 sequence is 13 residues long. Trimming took 2 bases from V and 12 from J, leaving 16 bases between them. In germline, CDR1 is SEHNR, CDR2 FQNEAQ (reference sequence). DNA for the CDR3: TGTGCCAGCAGCTTAAAGAACGGCGGGGTACACACCTTC. Residues: CASSLKNGGVHTF.

The V gene is TRBV14, the J gene TRBJ2-7; 7 bases map to TRBD2. The CDR3 is 18 amino acids. CDR1 is SGHDN, CDR2 FVKESK, per germline. V was pared by 1 base and J by 4 bases, with 16 bases of the junction left unmatched. In DNA, the CDR3 is TGTGCCAGCAGCCAAGCAGCCCCACTAGCGTCCCCCCCTTACGAGCAGTACTTC. Protein: CASSQAAPLASPPYEQYF.

This clone was seen only a few times. The chain couples TRBV15 to TRBJ2-2; 13 bases are a match to TRBD2. Germline loops: CDR1 LNHNV, CDR2 YYDKDF (reference sequence). The V gene end was trimmed by 8 bases and the J gene end by 2 bases; junction bases not matched to a gene: 5. This CDR3 is built from 16 residues. CDR3 loop: CATEGLAGPNTGELFF. The CDR3 bases are TGTGCCACCGAGGGACTAGCGGGACCAAACACCGGGGAGCTGTTTTTT.

The J gene is TRBJ2-3, the V gene TRBV3-1 (or the pseudogene TRBV3-2), with 16 bases lining up with TRBD2. The CDR3 has 19 amino acids. The V and J ends lost 3 bases and 3 bases, in that order; junction bases with no gene match: 9. Looked up from germline, CDR1 is LGHDT and CDR2 is YNNKEL (reference sequence). The CDR3 loop is CASSQPAPGLAGGTDTQYF. Written as DNA, the CDR3 is TGTGCCAGCAGCCAGCCGGCCCCGGGACTAGCGGGAGGGACAGATACGCAGTATTTT.

The rearrangement joins TRBV9 to TRBJ2-2, with 9 bases fitting TRBD2. Germline-derived CDR1 and CDR2 are SGDLS and YYNGEE. The CDR3 runs to 15 residues. V lost 2 bases and J lost 1; bases outside the gene matches: 0. The CDR3 sequence: CASSVREGNTGELFF. In nucleotides, the CDR3 is TGTGCCAGCAGCGTGCGGGAGGGGAACACCGGGGAGCTGTTTTTT.